This T cell receptor beta chain was sequenced for a study of CD8+CD57+ T cells in acquired aplastic anemia. On the study more broadly: Sorted cells (CD4+ and CD8+) yielded DNA amounts that averaged about 3.1 ug.

According to the study, genomic DNA was the template for TCR beta VDJ and CDR3 profiling. TCRdb re-called the reads through MiXCR, storing one row per CDR3 protein. Of 100,000 to 150,000 distinct CDR3 sequences listed, approximately 50% were seen once; the top ten hold about 31%. This clonotype was recorded at least ten times. The antigen remains undetermined. General study points: Any difference that existed in CD8+ Simpson's diversity between patients and controls was not significant.

The CDR3 runs 16 residues. Germline V lookup: CDR1 KGHDR, CDR2 SFDVKD. Losses at the gene ends were 6 bases for V and 1 base for J; bases not matched to a gene: 6. Whoever was chosen for sequencing had shown CD8+CD57+ cell expansion by flow cytometry. This sequence originates from a human donor with aplastic anemia. The chain joins TRBV24-1 to TRBJ2-2, with 8 bases that match TRBD1. Sequencing was carried out using sorted CD4+, CD8+, or CD8+CD57+ T cells (not recorded which) from PBMCs. The CDR3 DNA follows: TGTGCCACCAGTACCCAGGACAGGGTGAACACCGGGGAGCTGTTTTTT. Protein: CATSTQDRVNTGELFF.